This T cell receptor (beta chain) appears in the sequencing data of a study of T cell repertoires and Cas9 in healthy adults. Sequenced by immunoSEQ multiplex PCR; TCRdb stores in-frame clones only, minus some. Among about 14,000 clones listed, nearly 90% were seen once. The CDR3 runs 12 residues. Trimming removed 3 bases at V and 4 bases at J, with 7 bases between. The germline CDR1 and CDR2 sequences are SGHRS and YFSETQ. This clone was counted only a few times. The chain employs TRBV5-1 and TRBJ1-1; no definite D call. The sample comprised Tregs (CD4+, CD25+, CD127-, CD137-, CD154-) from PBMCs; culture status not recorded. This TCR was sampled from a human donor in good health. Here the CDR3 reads CASSSSTTEAFF. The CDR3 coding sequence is TGCGCCAGCAGCTCGTCAACCACTGAAGCTTTCTTT.